This TCR beta chain originates from a study of blood T cell repertoires in COVID-19 (dated by TCRdb to between 2020 and 2021). Some background on the complete study: Samples from collaborators originated in the United States, Italy and Spain and spanned both the acute and convalescent phases of COVID-19. Samples came from the ongoing ImmuneRACE study (first 160 participants) plus 1,254 subjects from 6 global collaborators. Where available, HLA class I and class II types were taken from metadata supplied by the sample provider and were not determined by assay-based typing. Nearly every sample came with metadata listing a de-identified subject ID, COVID-19 status, age in years and sex. Deeply sampled blood TCRbeta repertoires from subjects exposed to, actively infected with, or recovered from COVID-19 were included in the dataset. The material from the prospective study consisted of cDNA or gDNA derived from T cells, B-cell-depleted T cells, or PBMCs. The repertoires were released in a freely available public database intended as a resource for research on the immune response to SARS-CoV-2. The study at large found these results: The amount of clinical and demographic metadata varied by source and participant and was provided uncurated.

Participants in the prospective study were aged 18 to 89 years, lived in about two dozen United States geographic areas, and enrolled through a virtual design. Cohort assignment in the prospective study relied on participant-reported clinical history from a screening survey and a study questionnaire. For ImmuneRACE Cohort 3, a participant was defined as recovered based on two consecutive negative NP/OP PCR tests, clearance by a healthcare professional, or resolution of symptoms. Each participant in the prospective study had whole blood, serum and a nasopharyngeal or oropharyngeal swab collected by mobile phlebotomists. Participants in the prospective study had the option to provide additional blood draws and questionnaires over an approximately 2-month period. Before DNA extraction, prospective study blood samples were shipped either frozen or at room temperature. The immunoSEQ Assay, a bias-controlled multiplex PCR, was used to amplify TCRbeta CDR3 regions from genomic DNA. In the source study's methods: Nucleated cell counts per sample were estimated from amplification of reference gene primers within the assay. To quantify the absolute abundance of each unique TCRbeta CDR3 rearrangement, sequence reads were collapsed and filtered. For each sample, productive Simpson clonality was calculated as the square root of Simpson's diversity index across productive rearrangements. The immuneACCESS repertoire file appears here via TCRdb, limited to in-frame rearrangements. These files lack a portion of the clones; in checked studies, under half of the deficit traces to unresolved V genes, and the cause of the others is not known. From that table come the V and J calls and clone size; the DNA was used to work out D and trimming. The sample table records roughly 270,000 clones; 85% of these occur just once. The ten largest clones represent 2.5% to 3% of the sample.

This clone was seen a handful of times. It has no known antigen specificity. No much larger clonotype is one base removed from it; base qualities were not supplied. This clonotype was obtained from a woman between 50 and 59 years old who had recovered from COVID-19. Input material: PBMCs or T cells enriched from blood (not recorded which).

The CDR3 loop reads CASSEEMNTEAFF. In nucleotides, the sequence is TGTGCCAGCAGTGAAGAGATGAACACTGAAGCTTTCTTT. The chain is made from TRBV6-4 and TRBJ1-1, with no reliable assignment of the D segment. From its cysteine to its phenylalanine, the CDR3 spans 13 amino acids. Only the CDR3 DNA is retained, 39 bases long and in frame from the first base. The germline V gene sets CDR1 to MRHNA and CDR2 to SNTAGT. The junction carries 5 bases between V and J, which are trimmed by 3 bases and 0 bases respectively.